The clone carrying this T cell receptor beta chain ranks as medium-sized. Its matching antigen is unknown. Trimming shortened V by 7 bases and J by 0 bases, and 5 bases separated the two germline ends. The CDR3 covers 12 residues. In germline, CDR1 is MNHNS, CDR2 SASEGT. Per the authors' pipeline: Clinicopathological groups supplied CDR3 differences that were used to build a distant-metastasis classifier for papillary thyroid cancer. MiXCR re-clonotyped the PCR reads for TCRdb. It is TCRdb's table, rather than the study itself, that gives the V and J calls and clone size. The sample holds some 11,000 clones, around a third seen once. These data are taken from a study of metastatic and nonmetastatic thyroid tumors. General study results and limits: A significant increase in TCR beta diversity was reportedly seen in malignant thyroid tumors relative to benign nodules, in blood and tumor.

Patients had received no treatment of any kind before thyroid surgery. Sequencing was done on a sample of tumor tissue. This sequence originates from a female donor with papillary thyroid cancer or a benign thyroid nodule (not recorded which). Some clones in this sample may be carry-over from other donors' samples. V and J are TRBV6-1 and TRBJ2-3, with D unclear. CDR3 DNA: TGTGCCAGCAAGGCCAGCACAGATACGCAGTATTTT. This codes for CASKASTDTQYF.